One sample yielded the 27 T cell receptor beta chains listed below, sequenced in a study of CD4 T cells in relation to SARS-CoV-2 and coronaviruses. Unexposed donor CD4+ T cells date from about 2011-2018, before the COVID-19 pandemic. Isolation of CD4+ T cells took place after roughly nine days in culture. Libraries were prepared by immunoSEQ multiplex PCR; TCRdb keeps only in-frame clonotypes and omits some of them. Here the sample spans roughly 20,000 clones, approximately 82% being singletons. Which antigens these TCRs recognize remains unknown. The source material was CD4+ T cells from PBMCs, cultured in vitro. The receptors here all came from a human donor in good health.

The genes are TRBV6-5 and TRBJ1-4; D is undetermined. Germline V gene sequence: CDR1 MNHEY, CDR2 SVGAGI. The CDR3 spans 13 residues. The V end lost 0 bases, the J end lost 4 bases, and 3 bases lay between the germline ends. For the CDR3, the DNA is TGTGCCAGCAGTTACTCGGTTAATGAAAAACTGTTTTTT. The encoded protein is CASSYSVNEKLFF.

In this sample, this clone turned up once. This chain connects TRBV27 to TRBJ2-7; TRBD1 or TRBD2 may be the D gene (5 bases each). Germline CDR1 and CDR2: MNHEY and SMNVEV (reference sequence). V was cut by 5 bases and J by 0 bases, with 14 bases left in between. The CDR3 spans 15 residues. The CDR3 DNA is TGTGCCAGCAGTCGCCTAACTAGGGGCTCCTACGAGCAGTACTTC. It is translated as CASSRLTRGSYEQYF.

In this sample, this clone turned up a few times. The J gene is TRBJ1-6, the V gene TRBV30; TRBD1 agrees at 7 bases. The CDR3 is 14 residues long. After removal of 0 bases from V and 10 bases from J, the junction contained 6 bases not matched to a gene. Germline V gives CDR1 GTSNPN, CDR2 SVGIG (reference sequence). In DNA, the CDR3 is TGTGCCTGGAGTGTGGCAGGGGGAAGATCACCCCTCCACTTT. It translates to CAWSVAGGRSPLHF.

V is TRBV19 and J is TRBJ1-5, with D unresolved. The CDR3 covers 13 residues. Germline V gene lookup returns CDR1 LNHDA and CDR2 SQIVND (reference sequence). V lost 5 bases and J 2 bases, leaving 7 bases between the germline ends. CDR3 sequence: CASSLTGNQPQHF. CDR3 DNA sequence: TGTGCCAGTAGTTTGACGGGCAATCAGCCCCAGCATTTT.

This clone was seen a single time. The V gene is TRBV20-1, the J gene TRBJ1-1, with TRBD1 matching over 7 bases. Germline V gives CDR1 DFQATT, CDR2 SNEGSKA (reference sequence). After removal of 3 bases from V and 0 bases from J, the junction contained 4 bases not matched to a gene. The CDR3 consists of 14 residues. Written as DNA, the CDR3 is TGCAGTGCTAGTACCGGGACAGTGAACACTGAAGCTTTCTTT. Its translation: CSASTGTVNTEAFF.

The count of this clone is one. The genes are TRBV3-1 (or the pseudogene TRBV3-2) and TRBJ2-7; 8 bases align to TRBD1. This CDR3 contains 14 residues. V lost 1 base to trimming and J lost 1 base; unmatched junction nucleotides: 0. Germline V CDR1 and CDR2: LGHDT, YNNKEL (reference sequence). CDR3 protein: CASSQGTGSYEQYF. The CDR3 bases are TGTGCCAGCAGCCAAGGGACAGGGTCCTACGAGCAGTACTTC.

This clone came up once. V and J are TRBV5-1 and TRBJ2-3, with 7 bases lining up with TRBD2. The V gene's germline CDR1 is SGHRS and CDR2 YFSETQ. Losses at the gene ends were 3 bases for V and 0 bases for J; bases not matched to a gene: 7. This CDR3 contains 16 residues. DNA for the CDR3: TGCGCCAGCAGCTCCTCTAGCGGAGTAAGCACAGATACGCAGTATTTT. It codes for CASSSSSGVSTDTQYF. The full variable domain, with the rest looked up from reference TRBV5-1 and TRBJ2-3, is KAGVTQTPRYLIKTRGQQVTLSCSPISGHRSVSWYQQTPGQGLQFLFEYFSETQRNKGNFPGRFSGRQFSNSRSEMNVSTLELGDSALYLCASSSSSGVSTDTQYFGPGTRLTVL.

Regarding this clone: Other DNA variants within this sample encode the same CDR3. The chain carries TRBV18 and TRBJ2-3; 8 bases agree with TRBD2. The CDR3 consists of 14 residues. Germline lookup yields CDR1 KGHSH and CDR2 LQKENI. With V trimmed by 3 bases and J by 3 bases, 2 bases remained unmatched. In DNA form, the CDR3 reads TGTGCCAGCTCACCCGGACTAGCAACAGATACGCAGTATTTT. Translating it yields CASSPGLATDTQYF.

The chain employs TRBV6-5 and TRBJ2-7; unclear D gene. This CDR3 comprises 15 residues. Germline CDR1 is MNHEY and CDR2 is SVGAGI. Deletions cut 6 bases from V and 1 base from J, with 16 bases between. CDR3: CASRAQQKASYEQYF. CDR3 DNA: TGTGCCAGCAGAGCCCAACAGAAGGCTTCCTACGAGCAGTACTTC.

V and J are TRBV19 and TRBJ2-3, with D perhaps TRBD2 (5 bases). Germline V lookup: CDR1 LNHDA, CDR2 SQIVND (reference sequence). Trimming left V 7 bases short and J 1 base short, with 12 bases between. The CDR3 runs 14 residues. CDR3 residues: CASNGVWGTDTQYF. CDR3 in DNA: TGTGCCAGTAACGGGGTTTGGGGCACAGATACGCAGTATTTT.

The chain uses TRBV27 and TRBJ1-2; no clear D gene. This CDR3 is built from 14 residues. CDR1 and CDR2 from the germline V gene are MNHEY and SMNVEV (reference sequence). Between the trimmed V and J ends, which lost 6 bases and 1 base, there was a span of 12 bases. The CDR3: CASSDLLSNYGYTF. The CDR3 DNA reads as TGTGCCAGCAGCGACCTGCTGAGTAACTATGGCTACACCTTC.

In this sample, this clone turned up a few times. This chain joins TRBV18 and TRBJ2-3; D unresolved. Trimming stripped 6 bases from V and 4 bases from J, with 8 bases between. The germline V gene encodes CDR1 KGHSH and CDR2 LQKENI. The CDR3 totals 12 residues. CDR3 nucleotides: TGTGCCAGCTCGAGTTATTCAGATACGCAGTATTTT. It codes for CASSSYSDTQYF.

The rearrangement joins TRBV7-7 to TRBJ2-5, with D maybe TRBD1 (6 bases). V was shortened by 5 bases and J by 5 bases, with 15 bases between the two germline ends. Germline V CDR1 and CDR2: SSHAT, FNYEAQ (reference sequence). The CDR3 consists of 14 residues. CDR3 region: CASSAQGRGETQYF. In DNA form, the CDR3 reads TGTGCCAGCAGCGCACAGGGTCGGGGCGAGACCCAGTACTTC.

V usage is TRBV12-5 and J usage is TRBJ2-3; no firm D call. CDR3 length equals 14 residues. Germline values: CDR1 LGHNT, CDR2 FRNRAP. V dropped 3 bases and J dropped 2 bases, with 9 bases sitting between them. CDR3 sequence: CASGFLGNTDTQYF. For the CDR3, the DNA is TGTGCTAGTGGTTTTTTAGGAAACACAGATACGCAGTATTTT. The full variable domain, rest sourced from reference TRBV12-5 and TRBJ2-3, is DARVTQTPRHKVTEMGQEVTMRCQPILGHNTVFWYRQTMMQGLELLAYFRNRAPLDDSGMPKDRFSAEMPDATLATLKIQPSEPRDSAVYFCASGFLGNTDTQYFGPGTRLTVL.

V and J are TRBV18 and TRBJ2-2; 7 positions match TRBD2. The CDR3 contains 15 residues. With V trimmed by 4 bases and J by 4 bases, 6 bases remained unmatched. The germline gives CDR1 KGHSH, CDR2 LQKENI. CDR3 DNA: TGTGCCAGCTCACTCTCGGGAGGTCCCACCGGGGAGCTGTTTTTT. Its protein is CASSLSGGPTGELFF. The full variable domain, completed using reference TRBV18 and TRBJ2-2, is NAGVMQNPRHLVRRRGQEARLRCSPMKGHSHVYWYRQLPEEGLKFMVYLQKENIIDESGMPKERFSAEFPKEGPSILRIQQVVRGDSAAYFCASSLSGGPTGELFFGEGSRLTVL.

The chain is built from TRBV12-3 or TRBV12-4 and TRBJ1-2; TRBD1 agrees at 10 bases. The length of the CDR3 is 12 residues. With 6 bases clipped from V and 8 bases from J, the junction kept 3 bases outside the gene matches. The chain's CDR3 is CASRPTGGGYTF. CDR3 DNA sequence: TGTGCCAGCAGGCCGACAGGGGGCGGCTACACCTTC.

The genes are TRBV6-5 and TRBJ1-1, with 10 positions matching TRBD1. Germline CDR1 is MNHEY and CDR2 is SVGAGI. The trim removed 8 bases at V and 0 bases at J, leaving 3 bases unmatched. The CDR3 contains 14 residues. The CDR3 DNA reads TGTGCCAGCCGGACAGGGGGTATGAACACTGAAGCTTTCTTT. Amino acids: CASRTGGMNTEAFF.

The chain has TRBV6-5 and TRBJ1-1, with D maybe TRBD1 (5 bases). Trimming stripped 8 bases from V and 1 base from J, with 17 bases between. In germline, CDR1 is MNHEY, CDR2 SVGAGI. This CDR3 is 15 amino acids long. The CDR3 DNA follows: TGTGCCAGCTCCCTCCCTGGGGCCCGGAACACTGAAGCTTTCTTT. Protein product: CASSLPGARNTEAFF.

This clone showed up just a few times. The CDR3 DNA follows: TGTGCCAGCAGCGTAGACATCGGAAACACCATATATTTT. Its protein is CASSVDIGNTIYF. V gene TRBV9 combines with J gene TRBJ1-3; D gene unclear. V lost 0 bases to trimming and J lost 4 bases, with 5 bases between them. Germline values: CDR1 SGDLS, CDR2 YYNGEE. The CDR3 is 13 amino acids.

V gene TRBV6-5 combines with J gene TRBJ2-7; D unclear. With 9 bases removed from V and 0 bases from J, the gap between germline ends came to 15 bases. Germline-derived CDR1 and CDR2 are MNHEY and SVGAGI. The CDR3 sequence is 14 residues long. The CDR3 DNA follows: TGTGCCAGTGGGGTGACCTATCGCTCCTACGAGCAGTACTTC. Amino acid sequence: CASGVTYRSYEQYF.

The chain combines TRBV6-2 or TRBV6-3 with TRBJ2-3, with TRBD2 matching over 12 bases. This CDR3 has 16 amino acids. Germline lookup yields CDR1 MNHEY and CDR2 SVGEGT. V was clipped by 0 bases and J by 6 bases; unmatched bases: 4. CDR3 residues: CASSYSRLAGADTQYF. DNA for the CDR3: TGTGCCAGCAGTTACTCGAGACTAGCGGGAGCGGATACGCAGTATTTT.

The V and J genes are TRBV19 and TRBJ1-3; the match to TRBD1 covers 8 bases. The V gene's germline CDR1 is LNHDA and CDR2 SQIVND (reference sequence). The CDR3 spans 20 residues. V lost 4 bases and J lost 0; bases outside the gene matches: 17. The CDR3 loop is CASSTNDRGRLTYSGNTIYF. The CDR3 bases are TGTGCCAGTAGTACGAATGACAGGGGCCGACTAACCTACTCTGGAAACACCATATATTTT.

The genes are TRBV2 and TRBJ2-7, with D tentatively TRBD2 (6 bases). The CDR3 is 13 amino acids. The V gene lost 6 bases and the J gene lost 4 bases, with 13 bases spanning the gap. CDR1 and CDR2 (germline): SNHLY, FYNNEI. CDR3 region: CASSNTRGYEQYF. CDR3 in DNA: TGTGCCAGCAGCAACACGCGGGGTTACGAGCAGTACTTC.

This clone was observed once. This sequence joins TRBV5-1 and TRBJ2-3, with D possibly TRBD2 on 5 matching bases. V gave up 5 bases and J gave up 4 bases, with 5 bases separating them. Germline CDR1 SGHRS, CDR2 YFSETQ. This CDR3 region has 11 residues. The DNA for the CDR3 is TGCGCCAGCAGGGAGGCAGATACGCAGTATTTT. This codes for CASREADTQYF.

This clone was counted between two and nine times. The V and J genes are TRBV28 and TRBJ1-5; tentative D call: TRBD1 (6 bases). Germline V lookup: CDR1 MDHEN, CDR2 SYDVKM. The CDR3 is 17 amino acids. The V end lost 3 bases, the J end lost 1 base, and 16 bases lay between the germline ends. As DNA, the CDR3 is TGTGCCAGCAGTTTGATTCAGGGGTACCGAAGCAATCAGCCCCAGCATTTT. It yields the protein CASSLIQGYRSNQPQHF.

The chain links TRBV5-4 to TRBJ2-2; tentatively, D is TRBD1 or TRBD2 (5 bases each). CDR3 size: 17 residues. Trimming shortened V by 4 bases and J by 5 bases, and 21 bases separated the two germline ends. Looked up from germline, CDR1 is SGHNT and CDR2 is YYREEE (reference sequence). The CDR3 bases are TGTGCCAGCAGCCAGGGCGGTGACTACCGCAGTACCGGGGAGCTGTTTTTT. Translated, it gives CASSQGGDYRSTGELFF.

This chain links TRBV13 with TRBJ2-1; 9 positions match TRBD2. Trimming removed 5 bases from V and 0 bases from J; junction bases left unmatched: 2. Germline lookup yields CDR1 PRHDT and CDR2 FYEKMQ (reference sequence). This CDR3 contains 15 residues. CDR3 DNA: TGTGCCAGCAGCCTTAGCGGGAGCTCCTACAATGAGCAGTTCTTC. Amino acids: CASSLSGSSYNEQFF.